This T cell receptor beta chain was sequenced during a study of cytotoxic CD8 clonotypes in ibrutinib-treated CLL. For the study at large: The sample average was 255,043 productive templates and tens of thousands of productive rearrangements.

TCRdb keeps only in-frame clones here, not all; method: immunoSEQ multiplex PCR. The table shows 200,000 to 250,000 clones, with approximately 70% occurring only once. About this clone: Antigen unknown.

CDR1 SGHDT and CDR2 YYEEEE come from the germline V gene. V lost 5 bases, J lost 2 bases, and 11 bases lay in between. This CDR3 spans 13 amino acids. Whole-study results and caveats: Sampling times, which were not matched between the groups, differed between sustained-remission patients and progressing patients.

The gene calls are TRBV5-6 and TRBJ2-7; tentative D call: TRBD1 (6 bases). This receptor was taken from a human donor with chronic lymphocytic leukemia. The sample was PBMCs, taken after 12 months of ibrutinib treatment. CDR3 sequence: CASSQTGTYEQYF. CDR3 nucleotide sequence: TGTGCCAGCAGTCAAACAGGGACCTACGAGCAGTACTTC.